Each of the 22 T cell receptor beta chains below was sequenced from the same sample in a study of blood T cell repertoires in COVID-19. This table comes from immunoSEQ multiplex PCR, and its TCRdb copy is limited to in-frame clones, with some not included. The sample carries about 180,000 clones, approximately 85% recorded once. Sequencing was done on a sample of PBMCs or T cells enriched from blood (not recorded which). These receptor sequences come from a woman aged 25 to 39 who had recovered from COVID-19.

Turning to this clone: One end of the junction is discordant with germline, which a read error may explain. This chain uses TRBV5-1 with TRBJ1-5; D is ambiguous. Germline CDR1 is SGHRS and CDR2 is YFSETQ. The CDR3 extends over 13 amino acids. The chain's CDR3 is CATSPYSNQPQHF. CDR3 DNA sequence: TGCGCCACCAGCCCCTATAGCAATCAGCCCCAGCATTTT.

The rearrangement uses TRBV27 and TRBJ2-7, with 9 bases that match TRBD2. The CDR3 is 17 amino acids. Germline assignment: CDR1 MNHEY and CDR2 SMNVEV (reference sequence). V shed 0 bases, J shed 6 bases, and the junction held 12 bases outside the gene matches. The CDR3 is CASSLSVTSGGVGEQYF. For the CDR3, the DNA is TGTGCCAGCAGTTTATCTGTGACTAGCGGAGGGGTAGGCGAGCAGTACTTC.

This chain connects TRBV29-1 to TRBJ2-1, with D hard to call. The V end lost 7 bases, the J end lost 3 bases, and 13 bases lay between the germline ends. This CDR3 is 13 amino acids long. CDR1 is SQVTM, CDR2 ANQGSEA, per germline. The CDR3 DNA reads TGCAGCGCTAATAATATAGACTACAATGAGCAGTTCTTC. This sequence encodes CSANNIDYNEQFF.

J is TRBJ2-3 and V is TRBV18; maybe TRBD2 (6 bases). V shed 2 bases and J shed 2 bases, with 11 bases lying between them. The CDR3 loop spans 15 amino acids. Germline V gives CDR1 KGHSH, CDR2 LQKENI. The CDR3 loop reads CASSPGEVDTDTQYF. The CDR3 DNA is TGTGCCAGCTCACCAGGGGAGGTTGACACAGATACGCAGTATTTT.

This chain's CDR3 is CASSGISSPLHF. Here the CDR3 DNA reads TGTGCCAGCAGTGGTATCAGTTCACCCCTCCACTTT. The chain has TRBV2 and TRBJ1-6; D is undetermined. Trimming stripped 4 bases from V and 9 bases from J, with 7 bases between. CDR1 is SNHLY, CDR2 FYNNEI, per germline. The CDR3 is made up of 12 amino acids.

This chain joins TRBV2 and TRBJ2-3; tentative D call: TRBD2 (5 bases). The germline V gene encodes CDR1 SNHLY and CDR2 FYNNEI. V was clipped by 5 bases and J by 6 bases, with 27 bases between them. The CDR3 loop spans 18 amino acids. The DNA of the CDR3 is TGTGCCAGCAGTCAAGGGAAAGGCGGAACTAGGATCGTGGATACGCAGTATTTT. This encodes CASSQGKGGTRIVDTQYF.

A single count supports this clone. The V and J genes are TRBV5-1 and TRBJ2-1; the D gene is possibly TRBD2 (6 bases). Germline V gene sequence: CDR1 SGHRS, CDR2 YFSETQ. The CDR3 is 15 residues long. V lost 0 bases and J 8 bases, leaving 15 bases between the germline ends. CDR3 sequence: CASSLEPGRGDEQFF. The CDR3, as DNA: TGCGCCAGCAGCTTGGAGCCAGGGCGGGGTGATGAGCAGTTCTTC. Combining the CDR3 with reference TRBV5-1 and TRBJ2-1 gives the whole variable domain KAGVTQTPRYLIKTRGQQVTLSCSPISGHRSVSWYQQTPGQGLQFLFEYFSETQRNKGNFPGRFSGRQFSNSRSEMNVSTLELGDSALYLCASSLEPGRGDEQFFGPGTRLTVL.

This clone came up a few times. As DNA, the CDR3 is TGTGCCAGCAGCTTGGGACTGACAGAGCAGTACTTC. Its translation is CASSLGLTEQYF. The gene calls are TRBV7-9 and TRBJ2-7; tentative D call: TRBD2 (6 bases). Deletions cut 3 bases from V and 7 bases from J, with 10 bases between. This CDR3 has 12 residues. The germline V gene encodes CDR1 SEHNR and CDR2 FQNEAQ (reference sequence).

This chain links TRBV5-6 with TRBJ2-1, with D possibly matching TRBD1 (6 bases). The CDR3 totals 13 residues. The germline V and J ends were trimmed by 0 bases and 8 bases, with 9 bases remaining between them. Germline values: CDR1 SGHDT, CDR2 YYEEEE. CDR3: CASSLVQGHEQFF. The DNA of the CDR3 is TGTGCCAGCAGCTTGGTACAGGGCCATGAGCAGTTCTTC.

The V call is TRBV5-8, the J call TRBJ1-1; maybe TRBD1 (6 bases). This CDR3 contains 18 residues. Trimming took off 3 bases at V and 6 bases at J, with 27 bases between the two ends. Germline V gives CDR1 SGHTS, CDR2 YDEGEE. The CDR3 protein is CASSWRGGRRQLYAEAFF. The DNA for the CDR3 is TGTGCCAGCAGCTGGAGGGGGGGAAGGCGACAATTATATGCTGAAGCTTTCTTT.

CDR3 nucleotides: TGTGCCAGCAGCCGGCGGGAAGGGCCCTACAATGAGCAGTTCTTC. This encodes CASSRREGPYNEQFF. The rearrangement links TRBV3-1 (or the pseudogene TRBV3-2) to TRBJ2-1, with D possibly TRBD2 on 6 matching bases. V lost 4 bases and J 2 bases, leaving 12 bases between the germline ends. The CDR3 length is 15 residues. The germline V gene has CDR1 LGHDT and CDR2 YNNKEL (reference sequence).

The V and J genes are TRBV4-2 and TRBJ1-4, with 10 bases aligning to TRBD1. Per germline, CDR1 LGHNA and CDR2 YNFKEQ. The trim removed 2 bases at V and 8 bases at J, leaving 5 bases unmatched. This CDR3 spans 15 amino acids. The CDR3 sequence: CASSQPGTGDEKLFF. The CDR3 coding sequence is TGTGCCAGCAGCCAACCCGGGACAGGGGACGAAAAACTGTTTTTT.

The rearrangement joins TRBV7-6 to TRBJ2-4, with D maybe TRBD1 (5 bases). Germline V lookup: CDR1 SGHVS, CDR2 FNYEAQ. The CDR3 sequence is 16 residues long. Trimming stripped 5 bases from V and 7 bases from J, with 21 bases between. The CDR3 sequence is CASSPVLSGAANIQYF. CDR3 DNA: TGTGCCAGCAGCCCCGTTTTGTCTGGGGCGGCGAACATTCAGTACTTC.

This clone was recorded once. V and J are TRBV6-5 and TRBJ1-2, with TRBD1 matching 7 bases. The CDR3 is made up of 14 amino acids. CDR1 and CDR2 from the germline V gene are MNHEY and SVGAGI. Losses at the gene ends were 2 bases for V and 7 bases for J; bases not matched to a gene: 7. This CDR3 is CASSYAGTGAGYTF. CDR3 DNA sequence: TGTGCCAGCAGTTACGCTGGTACAGGGGCTGGCTACACCTTC.

The rearrangement uses TRBV5-5 and TRBJ2-5; the D is unclear. Germline V gives CDR1 SGHKS, CDR2 YYEKEE (reference sequence). Trimming took 3 bases from V and 5 from J, leaving 14 bases between them. This CDR3 has 14 amino acids. The CDR3 sequence: CASSSPDLWETQYF. CDR3 sequence (DNA): TGTGCCAGCAGCTCCCCCGACTTGTGGGAGACCCAGTACTTC.

The chain is built from TRBV19 and TRBJ1-2, with TRBD1 matching 8 bases. The CDR3 is 13 residues long. V dropped 9 bases and J dropped 4; count of bases not matched to a gene: 7. In germline, CDR1 is LNHDA, CDR2 SQIVND (reference sequence). The CDR3 DNA follows: TGTGCCAGCAATACAGGGGGAGCCTATGGCTACACCTTC. Its protein is CASNTGGAYGYTF.

This clone appeared a single time. V usage is TRBV6-1 and J usage is TRBJ2-1; 13 nucleotides match TRBD2. Germline V gives CDR1 MNHNS, CDR2 SASEGT. J gave up 5 bases and V 4 bases, and 5 bases lay outside the gene matches. The CDR3 spans 16 residues. For the CDR3, the DNA is TGTGCCAGCAGTGCACTAGGGACTAGCGGGAACAATGAGCAGTTCTTC. This encodes CASSALGTSGNNEQFF.

The chain joins TRBV2 to TRBJ1-5; a weak D match, TRBD1 (6 bases). This CDR3 has 15 residues. Trimming removed 8 bases from V and 4 bases from J, with 18 bases in between. Germline V gene lookup returns CDR1 SNHLY and CDR2 FYNNEI. CDR3 nucleotide sequence: TGTGCCAGCGGTGGAGCAGGACAGCCGAATCAGCCCCAGCATTTT. Translated, it gives CASGGAGQPNQPQHF.

The J gene is TRBJ1-5, the V gene TRBV3-1 (or the pseudogene TRBV3-2); D is perhaps TRBD1 (5 bases). Germline V lookup: CDR1 LGHDT, CDR2 YNNKEL (reference sequence). This CDR3 contains 14 residues. The ends were cut back, 7 bases at V and 2 bases at J, with 12 bases in the middle. The CDR3 sequence is CASTQGAGNQPQHF. In DNA, the CDR3 is TGTGCCAGCACCCAGGGAGCCGGCAATCAGCCCCAGCATTTT.

The gene calls are TRBV5-1 and TRBJ1-1; D not resolved. Germline V lookup: CDR1 SGHRS, CDR2 YFSETQ. The CDR3 is 14 amino acids. V was shortened by 4 bases and J by 4 bases, with 14 bases between the two germline ends. CDR3 loop: CASSLSGGLTEAFF. CDR3 bases: TGCGCCAGCAGCCTGAGCGGAGGGCTCACTGAAGCTTTCTTT.

This clone came up once. The genes are TRBV5-6 and TRBJ2-3; 9 bases line up with TRBD2. V lost 2 bases, J lost 4 bases, and 8 bases stayed unmatched. CDR1 is SGHDT and CDR2 is YYEEEE in the germline V gene. The CDR3 spans 16 residues. The CDR3 spells CASSFLAGELADTQYF. CDR3 sequence (DNA): TGTGCCAGCAGCTTCTTAGCGGGAGAATTGGCAGATACGCAGTATTTT.

V and J are TRBV11-2 and TRBJ2-7; TRBD2 aligns across 7 bases. V trimming: 0 bases; J trimming: 1 base; junction bases outside the gene matches: 3. Germline V gene data show CDR1 as SGHAT and CDR2 as FQNNGV. The CDR3 runs 15 residues. Here the CDR3 reads CASSLESGGSYEQYF. In DNA, the CDR3 is TGTGCCAGCAGCTTAGAGTCCGGGGGGTCCTACGAGCAGTACTTC. Together with reference TRBV11-2 and TRBJ2-7, the CDR3 gives the full variable domain: EAGVAQSPRYKIIEKRQSVAFWCNPISGHATLYWYQQILGQGPKLLIQFQNNGVVDDSQLPKDRFSAERLKGVDSTLKIQPAKLEDSAVYLCASSLESGGSYEQYFGPGTRLTVT.